Listed below are T cell receptor beta chains from one sample, sequenced in a study of T and B cells in COVID-19 patients. TCRdb reprocessed the multiplex PCR reads via MiXCR and lists one record per CDR3 protein. The sample gives approximately 7,200 distinct CDR3 sequences, under 40% of which show up once; 20% to 30% is in the top ten. The sequencing input was blood. Receptor source: a human donor who had recovered from COVID-19. Each CDR3 is given with its conserved first and last residue. The D gene is left open where the match is weak. The size of a clone is reported for some rows only, either as once, few or many, or as a class for expanded clones.

cdr3_aa: CARTTGSYNSPLHF
cdr3_nt: TGTGCCAGGACGACAGGGTCGTATAATTCACCCCTCCACTTT
j_call: TRBJ1-6
d_call: TRBD1
clone_size: medium-sized
v_call: TRBV19

cdr3_aa: CASSIDRSGYTF
cdr3_nt: TGTGCCAGTAGTATAGATCGGAGTGGCTACACCTTC
j_call: TRBJ1-2
d_call: -
clone_size: few
v_call: TRBV19

cdr3_aa: CSVRRSQDGELFF
cdr3_nt: TGCAGCGTTCGAAGATCGCAGGACGGGGAGCTGTTTTTT
j_call: TRBJ2-2
d_call: -
clone_size: large
v_call: TRBV29-1

cdr3_aa: CSARPERGYGYTF
cdr3_nt: TGCAGTGCTAGACCCGAGCGGGGCTATGGCTACACCTTC
j_call: TRBJ1-2
d_call: -
clone_size: once
v_call: TRBV20-1

cdr3_aa: CASSPPKVSGYGYTF
cdr3_nt: TGTGCCAGCTCACCCCCGAAGGTCAGCGGCTATGGCTACACCTTC
j_call: TRBJ1-2
d_call: -
clone_size: few
v_call: TRBV5-5

cdr3_aa: CASSYSGRGQETQYF
cdr3_nt: TGTGCCAGCAGCTATAGCGGGAGGGGCCAAGAGACCCAGTACTTC
j_call: TRBJ2-5
d_call: TRBD2
clone_size: -
v_call: TRBV7-6

cdr3_aa: CASSLALNMGLGELFF
cdr3_nt: TGTGCCAGCAGCTTGGCACTCAACATGGGTTTGGGGGAGCTGTTTTTT
j_call: TRBJ2-2
d_call: -
clone_size: -
v_call: TRBV5-1

cdr3_aa: CASERTGVQETQYF
cdr3_nt: TGTGCCAGCGAAAGGACAGGGGTCCAAGAGACCCAGTACTTC
j_call: TRBJ2-5
d_call: TRBD1
clone_size: -
v_call: TRBV6-1

cdr3_aa: CASSSGYAGELFF
cdr3_nt: TGTGCCAGCAGTTCTGGGTACGCCGGGGAGCTGTTTTTT
j_call: TRBJ2-2
d_call: -
clone_size: medium-sized
v_call: TRBV6-5

cdr3_aa: CASTVTGDSPLHF
cdr3_nt: TGTGCCAGCACGGTCACGGGTGATTCACCCCTCCACTTT
j_call: TRBJ1-6
d_call: -
clone_size: -
v_call: TRBV12-3/TRBV12-4

cdr3_aa: CASFTRGTGIAGQYF
cdr3_nt: TGTGCCAGCTTTACCAGGGGGACAGGGATCGCCGGGCAGTACTTC
j_call: TRBJ2-7
d_call: TRBD1
clone_size: -
v_call: TRBV18

cdr3_aa: CASSYYSYEQYF
cdr3_nt: TGTGCCAGCAGTTACTACTCCTACGAGCAGTACTTC
j_call: TRBJ2-7
d_call: -
clone_size: -
v_call: TRBV6-2/TRBV6-3

cdr3_aa: CSAQDRGPADTQYF
cdr3_nt: TGCAGTGCCCAGGACAGGGGGCCCGCAGATACGCAGTATTTT
j_call: TRBJ2-3
d_call: TRBD1
clone_size: -
v_call: TRBV20-1

cdr3_aa: CATLLAGEGETQYF
cdr3_nt: TGTGCCACCTTACTAGCGGGGGAGGGGGAGACCCAGTACTTC
j_call: TRBJ2-5
d_call: TRBD2
clone_size: -
v_call: TRBV6-2/TRBV6-3

cdr3_aa: CASSGGIGAKGTGELFF
cdr3_nt: TGTGCCAGCAGCGGGGGCATTGGGGCGAAGGGCACCGGGGAGCTGTTTTTT
j_call: TRBJ2-2
d_call: -
clone_size: -
v_call: TRBV13

cdr3_aa: CASSFVEGNSYEQYF
cdr3_nt: TGTGCCAGCAGCTTTGTGGAGGGAAACTCCTACGAGCAGTACTTC
j_call: TRBJ2-7
d_call: -
clone_size: medium-sized
v_call: TRBV7-6